Each of the 30 T cell receptor beta chains below was sequenced from the same sample in a study of shared clonotypes between healthy human individuals. Assay used: immunoSEQ multiplex PCR; TCRdb lists only in-frame clones, some missing. This sample yields roughly 450,000 clones, of which around 74% are seen a single time; approximately 12% belongs to the top ten. The sample consisted of PBMCs. The receptors were gathered from a woman aged 35 to 49 in good health. Some clones in this sample may be carry-over from other donors' samples.

The chain has TRBV19 and TRBJ2-5, with 8 bases matching TRBD1. The CDR3 contains 14 residues. Looked up from germline, CDR1 is LNHDA and CDR2 is SQIVND (reference sequence). Germline trimming cut 4 bases from V and 5 bases from J; bases unmatched to any gene: 6. This chain's CDR3 is CASSKQGAFETQYF. The DNA of the CDR3 is TGTGCCAGTAGTAAGCAGGGGGCTTTTGAGACCCAGTACTTC.

J is TRBJ2-2 and V is TRBV19, with D tentatively TRBD1 (6 bases). The CDR3 has 15 amino acids. V shed 6 bases and J shed 0 bases, with 11 bases lying between them. Germline assignment: CDR1 LNHDA and CDR2 SQIVND (reference sequence). The CDR3 DNA follows: TGTGCCAGTAGGAAAGGACAGTCGAACACCGGGGAGCTGTTTTTT. Translation gives CASRKGQSNTGELFF.

The chain has TRBV7-3 and TRBJ2-2; 11 bases match TRBD1. The V and J ends lost 2 bases and 6 bases, in that order; junction bases with no gene match: 5. The CDR3 loop spans 16 amino acids. CDR1 and CDR2 from the germline V gene are SGHTA and FQGTGA. The CDR3 DNA is TGTGCCAGCAGCTTATTTGGACAGGGGGCATCCGGGGAGCTGTTTTTT. Protein: CASSLFGQGASGELFF.

The genes are TRBV28 and TRBJ1-2, with TRBD1 matching 10 bases. V shed 7 bases, J shed 8 bases, and the junction held 16 bases outside the gene matches. CDR1 and CDR2 from the germline V gene are MDHEN and SYDVKM. The length of the CDR3 is 16 residues. CDR3 nucleotide sequence: TGTGCCAGCAACAAGTCGAGGGACAGGGGATGGATGGGCTACACCTTC. Translating it yields CASNKSRDRGWMGYTF.

This chain joins TRBV5-5 and TRBJ2-7; the D gene is possibly TRBD2 (5 bases). This CDR3 is built from 14 residues. Trimming shortened V by 0 bases and J by 2 bases, and 9 bases separated the two germline ends. Germline V lookup: CDR1 SGHKS, CDR2 YYEKEE (reference sequence). CDR3 DNA: TGTGCCAGCAGCTTGGCCGGGGAAACCTACGAGCAGTACTTC. Translated, it gives CASSLAGETYEQYF.

This clone came up a few times. The J gene is TRBJ2-3, the V gene TRBV11-2, with D tentatively TRBD2 (5 bases). The CDR3 loop spans 15 amino acids. Germline V lookup: CDR1 SGHAT, CDR2 FQNNGV. The V and J ends lost 1 base and 2 bases respectively, with 10 bases between them. The CDR3 reads CASSLGAGNTDTQYF. The DNA for the CDR3 is TGTGCCAGCAGCTTAGGGGCCGGGAACACAGATACGCAGTATTTT.

This clone was found a few times. The chain is built from TRBV2 and TRBJ2-1; 10 nucleotides match TRBD1. The CDR3 runs 14 residues. Germline CDR1 reads SNHLY; CDR2 reads FYNNEI. V trimming: 4 bases; J trimming: 6 bases; junction bases outside the gene matches: 3. The CDR3 nucleotides read TGTGCCAGCAGTGCAGGGGACAGGGGCAATGAGCAGTTCTTC. Translation gives CASSAGDRGNEQFF.

The V gene is TRBV23-1, the J gene TRBJ2-7; 10 bases agree with TRBD2. TRBV23-1 is reported as an ORF; its role is uncertain. This CDR3 spans 17 amino acids. V dropped 1 base and J dropped 3; count of bases not matched to a gene: 9. CDR3 protein: CASSQLELAGYCYEQYF. DNA for the CDR3: TGCGCCAGCAGTCAATTAGAACTAGCGGGATATTGCTACGAGCAGTACTTC.

The V and J genes are TRBV28 and TRBJ2-1; 11 nucleotides align to TRBD2. Germline loops: CDR1 MDHEN, CDR2 SYDVKM. Trimming took 5 bases from V and 4 from J; bases not matched to a gene: 13. CDR3 length: 18 amino acids. CDR3 protein: CASSLWGLADQLYNEQFF. The CDR3 bases are TGTGCCAGCAGTCTCTGGGGACTAGCGGACCAACTTTACAATGAGCAGTTCTTC.

The CDR3 DNA follows: TGCGCCAGCAGCTTAGCAGCCCTCGGACAGGTCACGAACACTGAAGCTTTCTTT. Its translation is CASSLAALGQVTNTEAFF. V gene TRBV5-1 combines with J gene TRBJ1-1, with TRBD1 matching 7 bases. Germline V lookup: CDR1 SGHRS, CDR2 YFSETQ. The CDR3 is 18 residues long. Losses at the gene ends were 2 bases for V and 1 base for J; bases not matched to a gene: 14.

This chain joins TRBV7-2 and TRBJ2-1; 9 bases agree with TRBD2. The CDR3 covers 15 residues. J gave up 4 bases and V 1 base, and 2 bases lay outside the gene matches. The V gene's germline CDR1 is SGHTA and CDR2 FQGNSA. CDR3 amino acids: CASSLVSGGYNEQFF. The CDR3 bases are TGTGCCAGCAGCTTAGTTAGCGGGGGTTACAATGAGCAGTTCTTC.

V gene TRBV10-2 combines with J gene TRBJ2-1; 9 bases are a match to TRBD1. Germline assignment: CDR1 WSHSY and CDR2 SAAADI. Trimming cost V 7 bases and J 4 bases; bases outside gene matches: 11. The CDR3 is 16 amino acids. The CDR3 nucleotides are TGCGCCAGCAATGACAGGGGGACCTGGAATTACAATGAGCAGTTCTTC. Its protein product is CASNDRGTWNYNEQFF.

The rearrangement joins TRBV9 to TRBJ2-1; D unresolved. The CDR3 has 14 amino acids. CDR1 is SGDLS and CDR2 is YYNGEE in the germline V gene. The V end lost 0 bases, the J end lost 6 bases, and 10 bases lay between the germline ends. CDR3 in DNA: TGTGCCAGCAGCGTAGGGTCGGTGGGCAATGAGCAGTTCTTC. Translating gives CASSVGSVGNEQFF.

The J gene is TRBJ2-6, the V gene TRBV7-9, with D maybe TRBD1 (5 bases). The germline V and J ends were trimmed by 1 base and 2 bases, with 9 bases remaining between them. The CDR3 extends over 16 amino acids. CDR1 and CDR2 (germline): SEHNR, FQNEAQ (reference sequence). In DNA form, the CDR3 reads TGTGCCAGCAGCTTAGGGGGCCCACCTGGGGCCAACGTCCTGACTTTC. This sequence encodes CASSLGGPPGANVLTF.

The rearrangement uses TRBV18 and TRBJ1-2; D might be TRBD1 (6 bases). The CDR3 has 14 amino acids. Germline CDR1 is KGHSH and CDR2 is LQKENI. Trimming pared 2 bases from V and 4 bases from J, leaving 11 bases between. The CDR3, as DNA: TGTGCCAGCTCACCAACGGGGGGCACCTATGGCTACACCTTC. It encodes CASSPTGGTYGYTF.

This clone was picked up a small number of times. The chain couples TRBV30 to TRBJ2-7; D remains ambiguous. Germline-derived CDR1 and CDR2 are GTSNPN and SVGIG (reference sequence). The CDR3 consists of 13 residues. V was cut by 2 bases and J by 3 bases, with 11 bases left in between. The DNA of the CDR3 is TGTGCCTGGAGTCGAGAGCTAGGCTACGAGCAGTACTTC. Amino acid sequence: CAWSRELGYEQYF.

This rearrangement joins TRBV28 to TRBJ2-3; D is perhaps TRBD2 (6 bases). V lost 7 bases and J 6 bases, leaving 20 bases between the germline ends. The CDR3 is made up of 15 amino acids. The germline V gene encodes CDR1 MDHEN and CDR2 SYDVKM. The CDR3, as DNA: TGTGCCAGCAATCCGACCCTGGGACTCCGTGATACGCAGTATTTT. Amino acids: CASNPTLGLRDTQYF.

The chain recombines TRBV11-3 with TRBJ2-1; perhaps TRBD2 as D (5 bases). The CDR3 totals 19 residues. Trimming took off 0 bases at V and 2 bases at J, with 20 bases between the two ends. Germline V CDR1 and CDR2: SGHNT, YENEEA. CDR3 sequence (DNA): TGTGCCAGCAGCTTAGACGGGTTGTGGGGAGTGCCCCCCTACAATGAGCAGTTCTTC. Translating gives CASSLDGLWGVPPYNEQFF.

The chain joins TRBV27 to TRBJ2-1; the match to TRBD2 covers 12 bases. Germline V gene sequence: CDR1 MNHEY, CDR2 SMNVEV (reference sequence). The CDR3 length is 15 residues. The V gene end was trimmed by 6 bases and the J gene end by 4 bases; junction bases not matched to a gene: 4. CDR3 bases: TGTGCCAGCAGCCGGACTAGCGGGATGTACAATGAGCAGTTCTTC. Translating it yields CASSRTSGMYNEQFF.

V and J are TRBV11-2 and TRBJ2-1; 8 nucleotides align to TRBD2. The junction had 8 bases not matched to a gene; V was cut back by 0 bases and J by 7 bases. The CDR3 length is 16 residues. Looked up from germline, CDR1 is SGHAT and CDR2 is FQNNGV. Here the CDR3 reads CASSLDRGGGLNEQFF. The CDR3 DNA is TGTGCCAGCAGCTTAGATCGGGGGGGCGGATTGAATGAGCAGTTCTTC.

The J gene is TRBJ2-7, the V gene TRBV27; D possibly matches TRBD1 or TRBD2 (6 bases each). Germline V gene data show CDR1 as MNHEY and CDR2 as SMNVEV (reference sequence). The CDR3 consists of 15 residues. V was pared by 2 bases and J by 2 bases, with 13 bases between. This chain's CDR3 is CASSLGAGGTYEQYF. The CDR3 bases are TGTGCCAGCAGTTTAGGTGCCGGGGGCACCTACGAGCAGTACTTC.

Concerning this clone itself: At one end the junction does not follow the germline gene, possibly because of a read error. The V gene is TRBV9, the J gene TRBJ2-1, with D possibly being TRBD2 (6 bases). CDR3 length: 14 residues. Germline-derived CDR1 and CDR2 are SGDLS and YYNGEE. CDR3 in amino acids: CASGVASVYNEQFF. As DNA, the CDR3 is TGTGCCAGCGGCGTGGCTAGCGTTTACAATGAGCAGTTCTTC.

This chain links TRBV18 with TRBJ2-1; no firm D call. Germline loops: CDR1 KGHSH, CDR2 LQKENI. The V and J ends lost 4 bases and 12 bases respectively, with 13 bases between them. This CDR3 comprises 12 residues. In DNA form, the CDR3 reads TGTGCCAGCTCACTGAGGCCATCGGTGCAGTTCTTC. It codes for CASSLRPSVQFF.

This clone was recorded only once. CDR3 coding DNA: TGTGCCAGCAGTGACCCTCAGGTGTTCGATGAAAAACTGTTTTTT. Translated: CASSDPQVFDEKLFF. This sequence joins TRBV25-1 and TRBJ1-4; D ambiguous. Trimming shortened V by 3 bases and J by 6 bases, and 14 bases separated the two germline ends. Germline assignment: CDR1 MGHDK and CDR2 SYGVNS. This CDR3 is built from 15 residues.

The V call is TRBV27, the J call TRBJ2-5; 10 bases match TRBD2. The germline V gene encodes CDR1 MNHEY and CDR2 SMNVEV (reference sequence). Trimming removed 0 bases from V and 5 bases from J; junction bases left unmatched: 6. The CDR3 contains 16 residues. In DNA, the CDR3 is TGTGCCAGCAGTTTATCGGCTAGCGGGAGCGGTGAGACCCAGTACTTC. Its translation is CASSLSASGSGETQYF.

The V call is TRBV5-8, the J call TRBJ1-4; 7 bases match TRBD1. This CDR3 comprises 15 residues. Germline V gene data show CDR1 as SGHTS and CDR2 as YDEGEE. Trimming cost V 0 bases and J 5 bases; bases outside gene matches: 4. CDR3 DNA sequence: TGTGCCAGCAGCTTGGGGGACAGCCTGAATGAAAAACTGTTTTTT. Translated: CASSLGDSLNEKLFF.

The rearrangement uses TRBV28 and TRBJ2-1; 14 bases are a match to TRBD2. Germline loops: CDR1 MDHEN, CDR2 SYDVKM. After removal of 6 bases from V and 7 bases from J, the junction contained 5 bases not matched to a gene. The CDR3 is 15 residues long. CDR3 sequence: CASRRLAGGLNEQFF. CDR3 nucleotides: TGTGCCAGCAGGAGACTAGCGGGAGGGCTAAATGAGCAGTTCTTC.

This clone was counted ten times or more. The chain recombines TRBV28 with TRBJ2-1; TRBD2 matches 9 bases. V gave up 5 bases and J gave up 10 bases; unmatched junction bases: 9. CDR3 length: 14 amino acids. Germline values: CDR1 MDHEN, CDR2 SYDVKM. The CDR3 protein is CASSPQLAGREQFF. Here the CDR3 DNA reads TGTGCCAGCAGTCCTCAGCTAGCGGGACGAGAGCAGTTCTTC.

CDR3 protein: CASSPGDSLTDTQYF. In nucleotides, the CDR3 is TGTGCCAGCAGCCCCGGGGACTCCCTCACAGATACGCAGTATTTT. The chain carries TRBV7-3 and TRBJ2-3, with a tentative D call TRBD2 (6 bases). Germline V gene sequence: CDR1 SGHTA, CDR2 FQGTGA. V lost 5 bases, J lost 2 bases, and 14 bases lay in between. This CDR3 has 15 amino acids.

The J gene is TRBJ2-3, the V gene TRBV11-3, with 14 bases lining up with TRBD2. V dropped 5 bases and J dropped 2; count of bases not matched to a gene: 6. Germline V gene sequence: CDR1 SGHNT, CDR2 YENEEA. The CDR3 runs 17 residues. The CDR3 coding sequence is TGTGCCAGCAGCGCTGGGACTAGCGGGAGTTTCACAGATACGCAGTATTTT. It specifies CASSAGTSGSFTDTQYF.